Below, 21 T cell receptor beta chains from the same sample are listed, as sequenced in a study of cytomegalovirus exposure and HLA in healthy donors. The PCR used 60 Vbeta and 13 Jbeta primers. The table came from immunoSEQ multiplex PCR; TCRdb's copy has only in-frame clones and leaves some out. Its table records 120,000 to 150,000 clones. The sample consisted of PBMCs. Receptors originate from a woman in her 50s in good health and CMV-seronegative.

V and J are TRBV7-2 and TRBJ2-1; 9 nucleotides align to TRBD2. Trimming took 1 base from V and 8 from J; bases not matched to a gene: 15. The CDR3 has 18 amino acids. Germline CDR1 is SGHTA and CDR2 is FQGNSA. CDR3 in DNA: TGTGCCAGCAGCTTAGTAGGGCTAGCGGGAATAAGGCATTATGAGCAGTTCTTC. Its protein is CASSLVGLAGIRHYEQFF.

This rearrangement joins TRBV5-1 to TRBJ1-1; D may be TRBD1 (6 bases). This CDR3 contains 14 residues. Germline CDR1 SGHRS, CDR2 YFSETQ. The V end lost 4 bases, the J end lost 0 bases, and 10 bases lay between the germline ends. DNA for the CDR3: TGCGCCAGCAGCCAAGGGACAATGAACACTGAAGCTTTCTTT. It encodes CASSQGTMNTEAFF.

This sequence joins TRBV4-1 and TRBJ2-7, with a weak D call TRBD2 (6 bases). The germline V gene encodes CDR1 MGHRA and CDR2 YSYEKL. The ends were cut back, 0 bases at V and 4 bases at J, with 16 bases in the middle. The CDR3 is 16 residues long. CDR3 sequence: CASSQDPRESRYEQYF. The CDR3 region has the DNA TGCGCCAGCAGCCAAGATCCCCGGGAGAGCCGATACGAGCAGTACTTC.

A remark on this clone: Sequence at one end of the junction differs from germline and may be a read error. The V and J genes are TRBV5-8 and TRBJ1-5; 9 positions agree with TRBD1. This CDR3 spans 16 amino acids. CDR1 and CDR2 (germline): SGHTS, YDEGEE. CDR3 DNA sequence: TGTGCCAGCAGTTTGGGACAGGGACATAGCAATCAGCCCCAGCATTTT. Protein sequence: CASSLGQGHSNQPQHF. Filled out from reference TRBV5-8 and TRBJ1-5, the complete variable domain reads EAGVTQSPTHLIKTRGQQATLRCSPISGHTSVYWYQQALGLGLQFLLWYDEGEERNRGNFPPRFSGRQFPNYSSELNVNALELEDSALYLCASSLGQGHSNQPQHFGDGTRLSIL.

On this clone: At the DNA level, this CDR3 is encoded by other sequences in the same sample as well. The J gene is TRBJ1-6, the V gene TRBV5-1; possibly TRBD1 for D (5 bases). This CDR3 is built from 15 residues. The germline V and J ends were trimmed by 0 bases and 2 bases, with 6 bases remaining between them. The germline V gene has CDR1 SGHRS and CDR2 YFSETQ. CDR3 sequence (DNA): TGCGCCAGCAGCTTGGAAGGGGCCTATAATTCACCCCTCCACTTT. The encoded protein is CASSLEGAYNSPLHF.

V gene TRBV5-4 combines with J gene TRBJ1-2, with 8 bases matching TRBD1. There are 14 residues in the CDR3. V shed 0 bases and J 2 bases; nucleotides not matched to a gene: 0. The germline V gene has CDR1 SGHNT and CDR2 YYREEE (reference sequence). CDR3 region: CASSLDRGNYGYTF. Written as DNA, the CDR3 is TGTGCCAGCAGCTTGGACAGGGGGAACTATGGCTACACCTTC.

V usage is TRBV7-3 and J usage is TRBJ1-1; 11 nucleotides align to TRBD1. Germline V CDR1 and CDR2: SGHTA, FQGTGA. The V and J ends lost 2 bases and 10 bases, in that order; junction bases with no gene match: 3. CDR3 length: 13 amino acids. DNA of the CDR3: TGTGCCAGCAGCTTAGGGACAGGGGGGGTAGCTTTCTTT. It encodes CASSLGTGGVAFF. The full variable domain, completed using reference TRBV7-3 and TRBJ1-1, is GAGVSQTPSNKVTEKGKYVELRCDPISGHTALYWYRQSLGQGPEFLIYFQGTGAADDSGLPNDRFFAVRPEGSVSTLKIQRTERGDSAVYLCASSLGTGGVAFFGQGTRLTVV.

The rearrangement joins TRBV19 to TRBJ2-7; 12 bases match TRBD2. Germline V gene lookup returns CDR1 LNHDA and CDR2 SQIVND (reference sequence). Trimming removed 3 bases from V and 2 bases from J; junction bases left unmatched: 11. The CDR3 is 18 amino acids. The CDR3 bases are TGTGCCAGTAGTATGCCCGGACTAGCGGGAAGGTCTCCCTACGAGCAGTACTTC. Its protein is CASSMPGLAGRSPYEQYF.

The CDR3 sequence is CASSLGTGGNQPQHF. The CDR3 DNA sequence: TGTGCCAGCAGCCTTGGAACAGGGGGCAATCAGCCCCAGCATTTT. The genes are TRBV13 and TRBJ1-5, with 7 bases aligning to TRBD1. This CDR3 region has 15 residues. V gave up 5 bases and J gave up 2 bases; unmatched junction bases: 6. Germline CDR1 PRHDT, CDR2 FYEKMQ (reference sequence).

CDR3 sequence (DNA): TGTGCCAGCAGCGTAGGACCGGGGCAGGGGGCCCACGAGCAGTACTTC. Translated, it gives CASSVGPGQGAHEQYF. The chain links TRBV9 to TRBJ2-7, with 8 positions matching TRBD1. The CDR3 is 16 residues long. V trimming: 0 bases; J trimming: 5 bases; junction bases outside the gene matches: 10. CDR1 is SGDLS, CDR2 YYNGEE, per germline.

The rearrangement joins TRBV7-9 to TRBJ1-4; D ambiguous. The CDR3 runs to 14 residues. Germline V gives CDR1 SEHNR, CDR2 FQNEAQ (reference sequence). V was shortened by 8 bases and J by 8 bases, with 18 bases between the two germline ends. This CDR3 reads CASETKGSGEKLFF. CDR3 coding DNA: TGTGCCAGCGAGACTAAAGGGTCGGGCGAAAAACTGTTTTTT.

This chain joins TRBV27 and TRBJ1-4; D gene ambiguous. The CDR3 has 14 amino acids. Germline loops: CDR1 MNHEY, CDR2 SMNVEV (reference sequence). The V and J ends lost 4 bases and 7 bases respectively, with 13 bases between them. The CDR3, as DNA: TGTGCCAGCAGTTCCCGCGGGCTTCGTGAAAAACTGTTTTTT. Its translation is CASSSRGLREKLFF.

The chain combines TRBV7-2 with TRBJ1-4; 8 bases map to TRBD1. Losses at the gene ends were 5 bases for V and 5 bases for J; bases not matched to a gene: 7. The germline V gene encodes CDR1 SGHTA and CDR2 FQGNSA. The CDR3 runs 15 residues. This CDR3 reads CASSITGTGNEKLFF. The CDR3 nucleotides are TGTGCCAGCAGCATAACCGGGACAGGAAATGAAAAACTGTTTTTT.

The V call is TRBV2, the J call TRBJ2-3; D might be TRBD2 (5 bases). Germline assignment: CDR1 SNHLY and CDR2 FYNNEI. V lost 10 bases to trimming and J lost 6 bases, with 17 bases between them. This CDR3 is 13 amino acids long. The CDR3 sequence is CATTTNGWDTQYF. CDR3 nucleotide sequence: TGTGCCACCACGACTAACGGTTGGGATACGCAGTATTTT.

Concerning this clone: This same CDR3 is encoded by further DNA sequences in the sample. CDR3 sequence reads: CASRPLRAGELFF. For the CDR3, the DNA is TGTGCCAGCAGACCCCTACGGGCCGGGGAGCTGTTTTTT. The chain carries TRBV6-6 and TRBJ2-2; unclear D gene. This CDR3 spans 13 amino acids. V gave up 6 bases and J gave up 6 bases, with 11 bases separating them. CDR1 is MNHNY, CDR2 SVGAGI, per germline (reference sequence).

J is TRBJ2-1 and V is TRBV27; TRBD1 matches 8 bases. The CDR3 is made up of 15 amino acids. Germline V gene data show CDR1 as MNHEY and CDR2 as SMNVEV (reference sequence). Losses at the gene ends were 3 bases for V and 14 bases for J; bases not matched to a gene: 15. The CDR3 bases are TGTGCCAGCAGTTTCTCCTACGGACAGGGATTTTTTAAGTTCTTC. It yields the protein CASSFSYGQGFFKFF.

The chain's CDR3 is CASSLVGRPYEQYF. DNA for the CDR3: TGTGCCAGCAGCTTGGTTGGGAGGCCCTACGAGCAGTACTTC. The chain couples TRBV5-8 to TRBJ2-7, with a possible D match to TRBD2 (6 bases). The CDR3 contains 14 residues. CDR1 and CDR2 from the germline V gene are SGHTS and YDEGEE. Trimming removed 0 bases from V and 2 bases from J, with 9 bases in between.

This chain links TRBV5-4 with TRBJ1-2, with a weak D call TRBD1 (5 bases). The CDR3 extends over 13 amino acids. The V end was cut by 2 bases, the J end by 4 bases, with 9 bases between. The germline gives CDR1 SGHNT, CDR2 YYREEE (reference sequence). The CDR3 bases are TGTGCCAGCAGCTTTCGACAGTTCTATGGCTACACCTTC. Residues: CASSFRQFYGYTF.

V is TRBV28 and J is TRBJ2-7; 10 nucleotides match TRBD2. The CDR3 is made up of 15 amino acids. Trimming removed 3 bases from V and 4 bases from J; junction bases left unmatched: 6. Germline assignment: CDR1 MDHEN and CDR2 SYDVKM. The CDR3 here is CASSLVASGSYEQYF. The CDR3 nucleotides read TGTGCCAGCAGTTTGGTGGCTAGCGGGAGTTACGAGCAGTACTTC. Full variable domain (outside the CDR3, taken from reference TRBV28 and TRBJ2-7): DVKVTQSSRYLVKRTGEKVFLECVQDMDHENMFWYRQDPGLGLRLIYFSYDVKMKEKGDIPEGYSVSREKKERFSLILESASTNQTSMYLCASSLVASGSYEQYFGPGTRLTVT.

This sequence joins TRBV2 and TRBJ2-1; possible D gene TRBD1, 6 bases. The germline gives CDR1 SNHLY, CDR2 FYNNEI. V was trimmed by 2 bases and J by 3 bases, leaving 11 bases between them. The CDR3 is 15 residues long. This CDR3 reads CASSEFQGRYNEQFF. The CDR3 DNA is TGTGCCAGCAGTGAATTTCAGGGGCGCTACAATGAGCAGTTCTTC.

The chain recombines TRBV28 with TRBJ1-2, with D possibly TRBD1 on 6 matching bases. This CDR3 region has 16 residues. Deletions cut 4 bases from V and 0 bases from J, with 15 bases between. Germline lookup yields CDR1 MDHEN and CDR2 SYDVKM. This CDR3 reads CASSSTGQGSNYGYTF. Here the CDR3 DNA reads TGTGCCAGCAGTTCCACGGGGCAGGGGTCTAACTATGGCTACACCTTC.